Sequencing of this TCR beta chain was carried out in a study of blood T cell repertoires in COVID-19. Turning to the study itself: COVID-19 samples collected from the United States, Italy and Spain covered acute and convalescent phases. PBMCs, B-cell-depleted T cells, or T cells were the source of the cDNA or gDNA that made up the material.

In the study's own analysis: Reference gene primer amplification yielded estimated nucleated cell counts. The assay was immunoSEQ multiplex PCR, and TCRdb's table has in-frame clones only and misses some. V and J calls and clone size are given by that table; D and trimming were obtained from the DNA. The table lists roughly 300,000 clones, roughly 90% of them singletons. CDR3 length equals 15 residues. CDR1 is MGHDK and CDR2 is SYGVNS in the germline V gene. V lost 4 bases and J lost 2, with 11 bases in between. Participant age was roughly 18 to 95 years, and participants resided in roughly 24 US areas.

The sequenced material came from PBMCs or T cells enriched from blood (not recorded which). The receptor was isolated from a woman under 40 who had recovered from COVID-19. The chain uses TRBV25-1 and TRBJ2-2; D is possibly TRBD1 (6 bases). The CDR3 DNA sequence: TGTGCCAGCAGTGCCCGGGACACCAACACCGGGGAGCTGTTTTTT. Translated: CASSARDTNTGELFF.